The sequence of this TCR beta chain was determined in a study of TIL therapy for anti-PD-1-resistant metastatic lung cancer. Background on the study: Median tumor mutation burden was 1.5 mutations per megabase.

This clone was observed a single time. Its target is unknown. Time point of the sample: pre-treatment sample, taken before nivolumab and TIL therapy. V lost 4 bases to trimming and J lost 4 bases, with 25 bases between them. Looked up from germline, CDR1 is MDHEN and CDR2 is SYDVKM. The CDR3 spans 18 residues. The immunoSEQ assay was v3. Survey-level samples got roughly 1.9 million read pairs; deep-level samples got roughly 4.5-6 million. Produced via immunoSEQ multiplex PCR; TCRdb's table is partial and in-frame only. The sample gives about 32,000 clones, 74% of which show up once; 2.7% is in the top ten. Broader study findings: The baseline peripheral repertoire was partially replaced by infused TIL clonotypes that later decayed.

Material: blood, obtained at baseline. The genes are TRBV28 and TRBJ2-5, with TRBD1 as a possible D gene (5 bases). The receptor was derived from a woman between 30 and 79 years old with non-small cell lung cancer. The CDR3 DNA is TGTGCCAGCAGTTATTCGGTGGCAGGGAAGAGGAAGGGAGAGACCCAGTACTTC. Translated, it gives CASSYSVAGKRKGETQYF.